The 20 T cell receptor beta chains presented below share a single source sample, sequenced in a study of tumor and adjacent non-tumor tissue in lung cancer. TCRbeta libraries were built with three rounds of nested PCR, modified from ARM-PCR. TCRdb ran MiXCR on the multiplex PCR reads and lists one entry per CDR3 protein. This table has roughly 120,000 distinct CDR3 sequences, roughly 84% appearing once. RNA was extracted from bulk tissue without any cell sorting. Sequencing was done on a sample of lung tumor tissue. These receptors were taken from a man aged 70 or older with non-small cell lung cancer.

Remarks on this clonotype: At one boundary the junction diverges from the germline segment, which might be a read error. The chain has TRBV29-1 and TRBJ1-6, with 7 bases fitting TRBD1. Germline CDR1 SQVTM, CDR2 ANQGSEA. This CDR3 contains 14 residues. The CDR3 nucleotides are TGCAGCGTTATAGGGACAGACCCAAATTCACCCCTCTACTTT. Translating gives CSVIGTDPNSPLYF.

This chain links TRBV5-4 with TRBJ2-7, with D possibly matching TRBD1 (5 bases). Trimming shortened V by 8 bases and J by 2 bases, and 20 bases separated the two germline ends. Germline CDR1 is SGHNT and CDR2 is YYREEE (reference sequence). This CDR3 is 15 amino acids long. The CDR3 coding sequence is TGTGCCAGTAGCCAAAGACAGATTAAAACCTACGAGCAGTACTTC. Protein: CASSQRQIKTYEQYF. The variable domain in full, with the rest retrieved from reference TRBV5-4 and TRBJ2-7, is ETGVTQSPTHLIKTRGQQVTLRCSSQSGHNTVSWYQQALGQGPQFIFQYYREEENGRGNFPPRFSGLQFPNYSSELNVNALELDDSALYLCASSQRQIKTYEQYFGPGTRLTVT.

A single count supports this clonotype. V gene TRBV11-2 combines with J gene TRBJ2-7, with a weak D call TRBD1 (5 bases). Deletions cut 5 bases from V and 1 base from J, with 24 bases between. Germline V gives CDR1 SGHAT, CDR2 FQNNGV. The CDR3 runs 18 residues. The CDR3 reads CASSARSQGSFHSYEQYF. In DNA form, the CDR3 reads TGTGCCAGCAGCGCCCGTAGTCAGGGCAGTTTTCATTCCTACGAGCAGTACTTC.

As concerns this clonotype: The CDR3 does not end in the conserved phenylalanine or tryptophan, so this is likely a read error. The chain uses TRBV29-1 and TRBJ1-2; the D is unclear. The CDR3 contains 12 residues. Germline lookup yields CDR1 SQVTM and CDR2 ANQGSEA. CDR3 coding DNA: TGCAGCGTTGACTGGGTTCGGTATGACTACACCCTC. Its protein product is CSVDWVRYDYTL.

With regard to this clonotype: Germline is not matched at one junction end, which may reflect a read error. This sequence joins TRBV6-6 and TRBJ1-5; 7 bases align to TRBD1. The V gene's germline CDR1 is MNHNY and CDR2 SVGAGI (reference sequence). This CDR3 comprises 18 residues. Written as DNA, the CDR3 is TGTGCCAGCAGTTTCTTCGGGCGGGGACAGAATAGCAATCACCCCCAGCATTTT. Amino acid sequence: CASSFFGRGQNSNHPQHF.

V usage is TRBV6-5 and J usage is TRBJ1-5, with TRBD1 matching 7 bases. The germline V gene encodes CDR1 MNHEY and CDR2 SVGAGI. The CDR3 has 15 residues. V lost 9 bases to trimming and J lost 6 bases; unmatched junction nucleotides: 14. CDR3 nucleotides: TGTGCCAGTAGCAACAGGGGAGCGAACAGTCAGCCCCAGCATTTT. Protein sequence: CASSNRGANSQPQHF.

For this clonotype: The junction differs from germline at one of its ends, possibly a read error. This rearrangement joins TRBV11-1 to TRBJ1-2; a possible D gene is TRBD1 (5 bases). Germline assignment: CDR1 SGHAT and CDR2 FQDESV (reference sequence). The CDR3 has 12 amino acids. The CDR3 DNA reads as TGTGCCAGCAGCTTATACGGACATGGCTACACATTC. Its translation is CASSLYGHGYTF.

With respect to this clonotype: The junction shows a germline mismatch at one end, possibly a read error. The chain couples TRBV4-2 to TRBJ1-5, with 10 bases that match TRBD1. This CDR3 spans 15 amino acids. Germline CDR1 reads LGHNA; CDR2 reads YNFKEQ. The CDR3 spells CVSNLQGTGDQPQHF. The CDR3 DNA reads as TGTGTCAGCAACCTTCAAGGGACAGGGGATCAGCCACAGCATTTT.

CDR3 amino acids: CVNRLHVRDWTSYNEQFF. In DNA, the CDR3 is TGTGTCAACAGGTTACATGTGCGGGACTGGACCTCCTACAATGAGCAGTTCTTC. V and J are TRBV11-2 and TRBJ2-1; D is possibly TRBD2 (6 bases). The CDR3 contains 18 residues. The V gene's germline CDR1 is SGHAT and CDR2 FQNNGV.

Worth noting for this clonotype: The junction and the germline gene differ at one end; a read error may be behind it. V is TRBV12-3 or TRBV12-4 and J is TRBJ2-3, with 8 bases that match TRBD1. CDR3 size: 14 residues. In DNA, the CDR3 is TGTGCCGGCAGCTACAGACAGGGGACAGATACGCAGTTTTTT. Its protein is CAGSYRQGTDTQFF.

The sample holds many counts of this clonotype. This chain uses TRBV21-1 with TRBJ1-6; the table's D call, TRBD1, has no DNA check behind it. TRBV21-1 is a pseudogene locus. CDR3 length: 14 residues. CDR3 loop: CARFRGSINSPLHF. The CDR3 region has the DNA TGTGCCAGGTTCAGGGGTTCAATCAATTCACCCCTCCACTTT.

A word on this clonotype: One end of the junction varies from germline; a read error may be responsible. The chain couples TRBV12-3 or TRBV12-4 to TRBJ1-1, with D possibly matching TRBD1 (6 bases). This CDR3 region has 16 residues. This chain's CDR3 is CTSTFYGDMERTEALF. The CDR3 DNA follows: TGTACCAGCACTTTTTACGGGGACATGGAGAGAACTGAAGCTCTCTTT.

A word on this clonotype: The conserved final phenylalanine or tryptophan is absent from the CDR3, which likely points to a read error. The chain employs TRBV20-1 and TRBJ2-7; D unresolved. The germline V gene has CDR1 DFQATT and CDR2 SNEGSKA (reference sequence). This CDR3 region has 11 residues. Between the trimmed V and J ends, which lost 3 bases and 10 bases, there was a span of 13 bases. This CDR3 reads CSASTLSDQYL. CDR3 nucleotides: TGCAGTGCTAGTACACTCTCCGACCAGTACTTG.

This chain uses TRBV4-1 with TRBJ1-5; D is unresolved. V was trimmed by 3 bases and J by 3 bases, leaving 12 bases between them. The CDR3 has 15 amino acids. Germline values: CDR1 MGHRA, CDR2 YSYEKL. The CDR3 coding sequence is TGCGCCAGCAGCCATGATCCGCATCCCAATCAGCCCCAGCATTTT. Its translation: CASSHDPHPNQPQHF.

For this clonotype: The conserved phenylalanine or tryptophan is not found at the CDR3 terminus, so this likely reflects a read error. The rearrangement links TRBV5-4 to TRBJ2-1; D may correspond to TRBD1 or TRBD2 (5 bases each). The CDR3 sequence is 15 residues long. Germline lookup yields CDR1 SGHNT and CDR2 YYREEE (reference sequence). CDR3 region: CVSSFRGRVGNEQFL. In DNA, the CDR3 is TGTGTCAGCAGCTTTCGGGGCAGGGTGGGGAATGAGCAGTTCCTC.

Details on this clonotype: Because it lacks the conserved phenylalanine or tryptophan at the end, this CDR3 is likely a read error. J is TRBJ2-7 and V is TRBV29-1; D is perhaps TRBD1 or TRBD2 (5 bases each). Between the trimmed V and J ends, which lost 7 bases and 10 bases, there was a span of 20 bases. Germline loops: CDR1 SQVTM, CDR2 ANQGSEA. CDR3 size: 12 residues. The CDR3 protein is CSACGTNPEQYI. In nucleotides, the CDR3 is TGCAGCGCCTGTGGGACGAACCCCGAACAGTACATC.

In regard to this clonotype: It is unclear where the CDR3 begins or ends on the DNA, so no DNA is shown, and the CDR3 is as TCRdb lists it. This chain uses TRBV29-1 with TRBJ2-1; TRBD1 reflects the table's D call only, with no check against the DNA. The V gene's germline CDR1 is SQVTM and CDR2 ANQGSEA. The CDR3 is made up of 14 amino acids, end residues included. The CDR3 spells CSAVGWGTYNEQFF.

This clonotype was seen many times. The V and J genes are TRBV6-2 or TRBV6-3 and TRBJ2-1; D gene uncertain. Germline V lookup: CDR1 MNHEY, CDR2 SVGEGT. The ends were cut back, 6 bases at V and 8 bases at J, with 17 bases in the middle. This CDR3 spans 14 amino acids. As DNA, the CDR3 is TGTGCCAGCAGACTTGGGTTCAATCTAGATGAGCAGTTCTTC. It translates to CASRLGFNLDEQFF.

The chain carries TRBV5-4 and TRBJ2-7, with 7 nucleotides matching TRBD1. This CDR3 has 14 residues. The V gene's germline CDR1 is SGHNT and CDR2 YYREEE (reference sequence). V shed 4 bases, J shed 6 bases, and the junction held 10 bases outside the gene matches. CDR3 sequence (DNA): TGTGCCAGCAGCCAGTGGACAGGAGCGTGCGAGCAGTACTTC. Protein sequence: CASSQWTGACEQYF.

The rearrangement uses TRBV5-4 and TRBJ1-6; the match to TRBD1 covers 7 bases. Germline trimming cut 8 bases from V and 6 bases from J; bases unmatched to any gene: 17. The CDR3 has 17 residues. Germline V gives CDR1 SGHNT, CDR2 YYREEE (reference sequence). CDR3 protein: CASSTGTVGGINSPLHF. DNA for the CDR3: TGTGCCAGTAGCACCGGGACAGTGGGAGGGATTAATTCACCCCTCCACTTT.